One sample yielded the 9 T cell receptor beta chains listed below, sequenced in a study of T-cell reconstitution after alpha-beta-depleted transplantation in children (dated by TCRdb to 2016 to 2017). Library generation was performed with PCR. The reads were generated on an Illumina HiSeq 2500. To normalize quantification of the TCRbeta repertoire, the TCR libraries were built with molecular barcoding that relied on unique molecular identifiers. The public reads were reanalyzed by TCRdb: fastp trimming at Q25, MiXCR alignment, in-frame beta chains only. Rows are unified per CDR3 protein, each entry keeping the most common DNA and genes. This sample gives 170,000 or so distinct CDR3 sequences in total; approximately 7% of them show up just once. The leading ten clones occupy around 3.1% of the sample. The sample here was PBMCs from the stem cell graft donor, taken from the stem cell graft. The origin of the receptors is a human donor who donated a stem cell graft to a child with Wiskott-Aldrich syndrome.

This clonotype was detected many times. This chain links TRBV18 with TRBJ2-7, with no clear D. This CDR3 is 14 amino acids long. Between the trimmed V and J ends, which lost 2 bases and 0 bases, there was a span of 8 bases. Germline-derived CDR1 and CDR2 are KGHSH and LQKENI. CDR3 sequence reads: CASSPGYSSYEQYF. For the CDR3, the DNA is TGTGCCAGCTCACCAGGGTATAGCTCCTACGAGCAGTACTTC.

This clonotype was seen many times. J is TRBJ2-7 and V is TRBV4-3; D is unclear. Per the germline V gene, CDR1 is LGHNA and CDR2 is YSLEER. This CDR3 is built from 16 residues. V dropped 1 base and J dropped 2 bases, with 15 bases sitting between them. The CDR3 is CASSQGLSRSTYEQYF. CDR3 DNA sequence: TGCGCCAGCAGCCAAGGGTTGAGTAGGTCGACCTACGAGCAGTACTTC.

This clonotype was seen many times. J is TRBJ2-7 and V is TRBV29-1; TRBD2 might be the D (5 bases). Germline V gene sequence: CDR1 SQVTM, CDR2 ANQGSEA. The CDR3 length is 13 residues. V was clipped by 6 bases and J by 6 bases, with 18 bases between them. The CDR3, as DNA: TGCAGCGTCGCACCCAGACTACGGGGCGAGCAGTACTTC. Translating it yields CSVAPRLRGEQYF.

Many counts were recorded for this clonotype. The chain joins TRBV24-1 to TRBJ2-2; D gene uncertain. Germline CDR1 reads KGHDR; CDR2 reads SFDVKD. The CDR3 loop spans 11 amino acids. V lost 9 bases to trimming and J lost 6 bases, with 7 bases between them. The CDR3 coding sequence is TGTGCCACCGACGAGGCCGGGGAGCTGTTTTTT. As protein: CATDEAGELFF.

The J gene is TRBJ2-1, the V gene TRBV7-9; 9 nucleotides agree with TRBD2. Trimming at V came to 10 bases and at J to 5 bases, leaving 12 bases not matched to a gene. Germline V gene lookup returns CDR1 SEHNR and CDR2 FQNEAQ (reference sequence). The CDR3 is 15 residues long. The CDR3 bases are TGTGCCATGAGCACGGGGCTAGCGGGGAACAATGAGCAGTTCTTC. Translated: CAMSTGLAGNNEQFF.

This clonotype was seen many times. The chain carries TRBV7-9 and TRBJ1-2; 8 positions match TRBD1. In germline, CDR1 is SEHNR, CDR2 FQNEAQ (reference sequence). Germline trimming cut 4 bases from V and 0 bases from J; bases unmatched to any gene: 7. The CDR3 covers 16 residues. CDR3 nucleotide sequence: TGTGCCAGCAGCTCAACCCAGACAGGGGCTAACTATGGCTACACCTTC. Its translation: CASSSTQTGANYGYTF. Using reference TRBV7-9 and TRBJ1-2 for the parts outside the CDR3, the full variable domain is DTGVSQNPRHKITKRGQNVTFRCDPISEHNRLYWYRQTLGQGPEFLTYFQNEAQLEKSRLLSDRFSAERPKGSFSTLEIQRTEQGDSAMYLCASSSTQTGANYGYTFGSGTRLTVV.

This clonotype has at least ten counts. J is TRBJ2-1 and V is TRBV24-1; maybe TRBD2 (6 bases). Germline CDR1 is KGHDR and CDR2 is SFDVKD. V lost 7 bases to trimming and J lost 9 bases, with 9 bases between them. The length of the CDR3 is 11 residues. This chain's CDR3 is CATRSGFEQFF. CDR3 bases: TGTGCCACCAGAAGCGGGTTTGAGCAGTTCTTC.

This clonotype was counted ten times or more. This sequence joins TRBV20-1 and TRBJ2-1; 15 nucleotides agree with TRBD2. CDR3 length: 18 amino acids. Unmatched junction bases numbered 12, after V lost 3 bases and J lost 6 bases. CDR1 DFQATT and CDR2 SNEGSKA come from the germline V gene (reference sequence). The CDR3 sequence is CSARKGLAGGTGINEQFF. CDR3 coding DNA: TGCAGTGCTAGGAAGGGACTAGCGGGAGGAACGGGTATCAATGAGCAGTTCTTC.

This clonotype was seen a few times. The chain is built from TRBV5-1 and TRBJ2-1; the match to TRBD1 covers 10 bases. The CDR3 sequence is 16 residues long. The germline V gene encodes CDR1 SGHRS and CDR2 YFSETQ. The trim removed 1 base at V and 10 bases at J, leaving 11 bases unmatched. The CDR3 sequence is CASSLTGQGSVGEQFF. The CDR3 nucleotides read TGCGCCAGCAGCTTGACGGGACAGGGGTCGGTGGGCGAGCAGTTCTTC. The variable domain in full, completed from reference TRBV5-1 and TRBJ2-1, reads KAGVTQTPRYLIKTRGQQVTLSCSPISGHRSVSWYQQTPGQGLQFLFEYFSETQRNKGNFPGRFSGRQFSNSRSEMNVSTLELGDSALYLCASSLTGQGSVGEQFFGPGTRLTVL.